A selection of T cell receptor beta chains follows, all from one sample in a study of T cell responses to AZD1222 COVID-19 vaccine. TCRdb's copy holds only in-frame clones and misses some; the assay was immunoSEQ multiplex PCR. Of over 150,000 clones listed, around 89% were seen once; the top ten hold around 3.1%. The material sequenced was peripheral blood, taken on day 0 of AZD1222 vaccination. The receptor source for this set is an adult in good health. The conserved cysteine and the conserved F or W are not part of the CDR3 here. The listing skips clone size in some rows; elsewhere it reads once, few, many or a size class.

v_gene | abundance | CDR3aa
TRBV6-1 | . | ASSTGTGLYEQY
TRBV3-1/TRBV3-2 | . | ASSQDDPDVSNQPQH
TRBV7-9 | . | ASSLVPQGYGYT
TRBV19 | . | ASSPDRFNSYNEQF
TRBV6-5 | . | ASRPGHSSNQPQH
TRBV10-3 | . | TISKDTNYGYT
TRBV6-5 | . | ASTSQGAMTEAF
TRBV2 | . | ASRRGETQY
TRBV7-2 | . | ASSLSLAGGAGELF
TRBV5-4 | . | ASSSGDRP
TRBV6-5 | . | ASSRGLIGNQPQH
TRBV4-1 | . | ASSQAFANTGELF
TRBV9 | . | ASSVGQGTGANVLT
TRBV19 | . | ASSGGGAPDYEQY
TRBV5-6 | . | ASSVGHQGGSEQY
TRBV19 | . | ASRRDRTVY
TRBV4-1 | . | ASSQDRRQGLAGGRSTDTQY
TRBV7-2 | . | ASSPQPTDTQY
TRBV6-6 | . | ASSRTGVYSPLH
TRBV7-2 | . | ASSLTLWQGYEQY
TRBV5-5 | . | ASYPTGGGELF
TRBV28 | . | ASKGSRLNTGELF
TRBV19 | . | ASSPRTLSRGANVLT
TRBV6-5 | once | ASSQGRANYGYT
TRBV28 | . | ASNPGGTGGLLAGNTIY
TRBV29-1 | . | SVPVRGGHGYT
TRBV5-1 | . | ASSFPSQETQY
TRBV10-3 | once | AIRGNTGTTNEKLF
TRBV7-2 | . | ASSLAPGLAVEQY
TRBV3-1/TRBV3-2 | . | ASSLGTAYGYT
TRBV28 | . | ASSPSDYGYT
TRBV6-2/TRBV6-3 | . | ASSPSVAQH
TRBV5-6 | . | ASSWGQENQPQH
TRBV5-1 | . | ASSSSGGVYNEQF
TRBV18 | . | ASSPLEGKVQPQH
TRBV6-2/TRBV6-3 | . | ASSYTRGALGTQY